Reported below is one TCR beta chain. Its target is unknown. The data are from a study of a mutant IDH1 vaccine in newly diagnosed glioma. Study-level background: The earlier regimen, radiotherapy, temozolomide, or both, was most often both.

TCRdb keeps only in-frame clones here, not all; method: immunoSEQ multiplex PCR. The table has tens of thousands of clones, over 65% seen once. This sample's time point: week 35, safety follow-up. It was 300 ug of mutant IDH1 20-mer peptide that made up each vaccine dose, given with topical imiquimod. Donors had new IDH1-mutant astrocytomas of WHO grade 3 or 4 (ATRX-lost). V lost 10 bases to trimming and J lost 11 bases; unmatched junction nucleotides: 13. The CDR3 runs 12 residues. Germline V lookup: CDR1 SGHVS, CDR2 FQNEAQ. The rearrangement joins TRBV7-8 to TRBJ1-1; the match to TRBD1 covers 7 bases. The source is a man aged 25-45 years with glioma. This specimen was PBMCs, taken from a glioma patient whose treatment included an IDH1 peptide vaccine. The chain's CDR3 is CATLQGGGSAFF. The CDR3 nucleotides are TGTGCCACCCTCCAGGGGGGGGGCAGTGCTTTCTTT.